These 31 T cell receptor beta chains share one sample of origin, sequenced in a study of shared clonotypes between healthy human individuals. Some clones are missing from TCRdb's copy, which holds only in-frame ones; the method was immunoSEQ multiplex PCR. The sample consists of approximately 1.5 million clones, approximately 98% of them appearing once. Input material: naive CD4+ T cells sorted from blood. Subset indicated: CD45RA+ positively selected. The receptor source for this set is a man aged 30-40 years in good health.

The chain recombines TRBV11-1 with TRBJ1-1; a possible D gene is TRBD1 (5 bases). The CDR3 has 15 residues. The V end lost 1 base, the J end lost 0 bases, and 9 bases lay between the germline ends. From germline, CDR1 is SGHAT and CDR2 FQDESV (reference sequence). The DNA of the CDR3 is TGTGCCAGCAGCTTAGGTCCAGGGATGAACACTGAAGCTTTCTTT. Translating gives CASSLGPGMNTEAFF.

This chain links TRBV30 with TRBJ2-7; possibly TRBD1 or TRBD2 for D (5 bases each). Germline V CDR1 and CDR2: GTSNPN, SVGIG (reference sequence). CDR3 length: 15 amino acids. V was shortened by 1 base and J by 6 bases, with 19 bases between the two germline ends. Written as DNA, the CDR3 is TGTGCCTGGAGTGGAAGGGGACCGCGAACGATCGAGCAGTACTTC. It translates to CAWSGRGPRTIEQYF.

The CDR3 reads CASSVSGTSVDIGELFF. For the CDR3, the DNA is TGTGCCAGCAGCGTATCCGGGACTAGTGTTGACATCGGGGAGCTGTTTTTT. J is TRBJ2-2 and V is TRBV9; the match to TRBD2 covers 8 bases. Germline CDR1 is SGDLS and CDR2 is YYNGEE. The CDR3 is made up of 17 amino acids. V shed 1 base and J 7 bases; nucleotides not matched to a gene: 12.

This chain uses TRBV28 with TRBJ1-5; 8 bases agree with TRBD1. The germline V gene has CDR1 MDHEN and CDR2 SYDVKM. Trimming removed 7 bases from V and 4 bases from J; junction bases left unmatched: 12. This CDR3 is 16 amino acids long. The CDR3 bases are TGTGCCAGCAACCCCCTCCAGGGGGCTGGAAATCAGCCCCAGCATTTT. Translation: CASNPLQGAGNQPQHF.

Here the CDR3 reads CAIRPEGAGAEQYF. For the CDR3, the DNA is TGTGCCATCAGGCCCGAAGGGGCGGGGGCGGAGCAGTACTTC. The chain has TRBV10-3 and TRBJ2-7; a weak D match, TRBD2 (7 bases). Germline V lookup: CDR1 ENHRY, CDR2 SYGVKD. There are 14 residues in the CDR3. Trimming shortened V by 6 bases and J by 7 bases, and 19 bases separated the two germline ends.

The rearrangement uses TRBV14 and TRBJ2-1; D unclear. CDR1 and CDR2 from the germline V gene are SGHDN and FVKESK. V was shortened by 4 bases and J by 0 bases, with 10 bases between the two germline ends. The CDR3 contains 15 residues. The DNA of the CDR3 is TGTGCCAGCAGCCTCCTCGATAACTCCTACAATGAGCAGTTCTTC. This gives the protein CASSLLDNSYNEQFF.

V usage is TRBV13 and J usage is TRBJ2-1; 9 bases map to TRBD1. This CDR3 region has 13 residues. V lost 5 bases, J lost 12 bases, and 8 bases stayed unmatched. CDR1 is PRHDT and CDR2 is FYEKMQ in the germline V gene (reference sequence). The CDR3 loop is CASSRDRVIRQFF. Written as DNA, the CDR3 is TGTGCCAGCAGCCGGGACAGGGTAATTCGGCAGTTCTTC.

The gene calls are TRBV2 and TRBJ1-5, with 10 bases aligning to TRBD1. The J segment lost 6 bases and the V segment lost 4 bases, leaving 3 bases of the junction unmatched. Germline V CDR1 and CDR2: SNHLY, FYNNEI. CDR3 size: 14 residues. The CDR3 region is CASSGTGGVQPQHF. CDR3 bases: TGTGCCAGCAGTGGGACAGGGGGTGTTCAGCCCCAGCATTTT.

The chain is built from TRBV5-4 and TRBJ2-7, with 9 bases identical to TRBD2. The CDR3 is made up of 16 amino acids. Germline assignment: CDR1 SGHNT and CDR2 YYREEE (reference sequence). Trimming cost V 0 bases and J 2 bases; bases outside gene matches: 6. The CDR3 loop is CASSLEKSGRPYEQYF. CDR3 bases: TGTGCCAGCAGCTTGGAGAAGAGCGGGAGGCCCTACGAGCAGTACTTC.

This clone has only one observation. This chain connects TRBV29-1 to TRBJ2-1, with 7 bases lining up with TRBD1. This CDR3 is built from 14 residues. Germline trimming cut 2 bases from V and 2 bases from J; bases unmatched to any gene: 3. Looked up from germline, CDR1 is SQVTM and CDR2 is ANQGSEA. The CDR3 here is CSVETGVPYNEQFF. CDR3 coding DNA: TGCAGCGTTGAAACAGGGGTACCCTACAATGAGCAGTTCTTC.

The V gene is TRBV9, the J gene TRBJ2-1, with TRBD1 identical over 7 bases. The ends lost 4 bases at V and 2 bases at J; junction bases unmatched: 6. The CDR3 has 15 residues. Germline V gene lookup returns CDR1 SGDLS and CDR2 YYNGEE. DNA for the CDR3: TGTGCCAGCAGCAATAGACAGGGAACCTACAATGAGCAGTTCTTC. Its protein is CASSNRQGTYNEQFF.

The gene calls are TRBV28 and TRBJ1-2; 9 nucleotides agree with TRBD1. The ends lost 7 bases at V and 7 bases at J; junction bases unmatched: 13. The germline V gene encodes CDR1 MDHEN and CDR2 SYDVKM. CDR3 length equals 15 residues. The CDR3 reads CASNQPRDRAFGYTF. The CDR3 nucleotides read TGTGCCAGCAACCAACCCCGGGACAGGGCATTTGGCTACACCTTC.

The CDR3 coding sequence is TGCAGCGTTGGGCAGGCCAGCGCCGGGGTCGGGGAGCTGTTTTTT. Residues: CSVGQASAGVGELFF. This chain connects TRBV29-1 to TRBJ2-2; D is possibly TRBD2 (5 bases). Trimming left V 4 bases short and J 7 bases short, with 19 bases between. Germline loops: CDR1 SQVTM, CDR2 ANQGSEA. This CDR3 is 15 amino acids long.

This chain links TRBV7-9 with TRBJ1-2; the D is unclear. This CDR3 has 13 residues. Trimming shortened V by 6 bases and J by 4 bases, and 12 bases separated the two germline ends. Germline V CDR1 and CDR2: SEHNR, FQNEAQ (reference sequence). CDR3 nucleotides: TGTGCCAGCAGTTCCTACAGACGCTATGGCTACACCTTC. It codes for CASSSYRRYGYTF.

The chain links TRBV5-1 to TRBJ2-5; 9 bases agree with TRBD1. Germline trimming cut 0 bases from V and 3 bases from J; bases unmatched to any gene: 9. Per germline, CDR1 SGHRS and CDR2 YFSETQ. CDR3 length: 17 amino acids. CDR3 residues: CASSLGLGQGTKETQYF. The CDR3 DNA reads TGCGCCAGCAGCTTGGGTCTGGGACAGGGCACAAAAGAGACCCAGTACTTC.

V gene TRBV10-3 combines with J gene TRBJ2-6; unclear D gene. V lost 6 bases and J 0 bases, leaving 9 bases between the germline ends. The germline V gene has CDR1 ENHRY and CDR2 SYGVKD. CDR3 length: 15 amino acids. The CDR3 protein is CAISPGNSGANVLTF. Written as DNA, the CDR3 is TGTGCCATCAGCCCAGGAAACTCTGGGGCCAACGTCCTGACTTTC.

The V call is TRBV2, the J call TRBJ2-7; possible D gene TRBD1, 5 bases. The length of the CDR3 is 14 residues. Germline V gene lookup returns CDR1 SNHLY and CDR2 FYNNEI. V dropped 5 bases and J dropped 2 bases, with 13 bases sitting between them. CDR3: CASSKEQGTYEQYF. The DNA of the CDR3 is TGTGCCAGCAGTAAGGAGCAGGGAACCTACGAGCAGTACTTC.

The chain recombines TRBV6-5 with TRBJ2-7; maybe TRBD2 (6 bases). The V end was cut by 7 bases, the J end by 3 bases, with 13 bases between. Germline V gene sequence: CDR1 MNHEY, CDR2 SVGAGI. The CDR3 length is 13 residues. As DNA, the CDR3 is TGTGCCAGCATCGATAGCGGAGGCTACGAGCAGTACTTC. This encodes CASIDSGGYEQYF.

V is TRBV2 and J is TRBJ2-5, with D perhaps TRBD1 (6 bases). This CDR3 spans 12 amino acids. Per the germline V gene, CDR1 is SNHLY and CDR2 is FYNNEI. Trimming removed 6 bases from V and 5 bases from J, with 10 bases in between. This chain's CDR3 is CASRWGLETQYF. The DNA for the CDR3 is TGTGCCAGCAGGTGGGGGCTTGAGACCCAGTACTTC.

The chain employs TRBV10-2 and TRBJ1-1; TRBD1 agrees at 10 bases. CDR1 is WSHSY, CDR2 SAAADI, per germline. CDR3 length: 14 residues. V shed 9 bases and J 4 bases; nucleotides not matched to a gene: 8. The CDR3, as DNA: TGCGCCAGTAGGGGGGGACAGGGGATCACTGAAGCTTTCTTT. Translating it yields CASRGGQGITEAFF.

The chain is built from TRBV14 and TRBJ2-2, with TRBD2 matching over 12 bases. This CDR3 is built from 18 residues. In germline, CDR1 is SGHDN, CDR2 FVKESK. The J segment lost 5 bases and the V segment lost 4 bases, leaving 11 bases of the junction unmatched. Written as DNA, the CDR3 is TGTGCCAGCAGCCTCAATTTACTAGCGGGAGGAACTACCGGGGAGCTGTTTTTT. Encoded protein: CASSLNLLAGGTTGELFF.

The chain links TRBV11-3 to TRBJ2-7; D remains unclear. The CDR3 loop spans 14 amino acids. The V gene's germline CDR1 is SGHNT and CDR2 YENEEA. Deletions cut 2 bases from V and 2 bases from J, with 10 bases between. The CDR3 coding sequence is TGTGCCAGCAGCTTAAGGAATGGGGCCTACGAGCAGTACTTC. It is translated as CASSLRNGAYEQYF.

The CDR3 DNA is TGTGCCAGCAGCAAAGCGACGAGGGTTCGGAATAGCAATCAGCCCCAGCATTTT. Translation: CASSKATRVRNSNQPQHF. The rearrangement joins TRBV21-1 to TRBJ1-5. TRBV21-1 is listed as a pseudogene. The CDR3 loop spans 18 amino acids.

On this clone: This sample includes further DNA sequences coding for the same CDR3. CDR3 loop: CASSREPYEQYF. The CDR3 bases are TGTGCCAGCAGTAGGGAGCCCTACGAGCAGTACTTC. The J gene is TRBJ2-7, the V gene TRBV2, with D maybe TRBD2 (5 bases). Between the trimmed V and J ends, which lost 5 bases and 2 bases, there was a span of 7 bases. CDR3 length equals 12 residues. In germline, CDR1 is SNHLY, CDR2 FYNNEI.

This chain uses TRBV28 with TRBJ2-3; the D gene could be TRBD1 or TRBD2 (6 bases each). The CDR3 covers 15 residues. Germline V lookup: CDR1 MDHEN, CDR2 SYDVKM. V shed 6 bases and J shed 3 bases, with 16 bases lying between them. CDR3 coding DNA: TGTGCCAGCAGCGCCGGGGGCCAGTGGACAGATACGCAGTATTTT. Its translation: CASSAGGQWTDTQYF.

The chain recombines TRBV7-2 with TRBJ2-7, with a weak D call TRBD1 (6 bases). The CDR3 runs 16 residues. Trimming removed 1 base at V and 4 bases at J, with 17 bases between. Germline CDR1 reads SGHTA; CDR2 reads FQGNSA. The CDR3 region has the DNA TGTGCCAGCAGCTTAGAGTCTAACCCCACAGGGTACGAGCAGTACTTC. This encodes CASSLESNPTGYEQYF.

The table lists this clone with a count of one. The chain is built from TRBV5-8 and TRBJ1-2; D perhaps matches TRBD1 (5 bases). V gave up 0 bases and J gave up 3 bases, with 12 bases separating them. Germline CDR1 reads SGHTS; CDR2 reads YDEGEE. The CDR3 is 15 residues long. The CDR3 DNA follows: TGTGCCAGCAGCTTGGTGGCAGGGACGTACTATGGCTACACCTTC. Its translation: CASSLVAGTYYGYTF.

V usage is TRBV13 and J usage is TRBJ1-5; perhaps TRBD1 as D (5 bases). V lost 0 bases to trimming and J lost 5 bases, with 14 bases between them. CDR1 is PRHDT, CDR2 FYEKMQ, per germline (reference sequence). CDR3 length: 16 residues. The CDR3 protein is CASSLGLGQGDQPQHF. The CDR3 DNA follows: TGTGCCAGCAGCTTAGGCCTGGGGCAGGGTGATCAGCCCCAGCATTTT.

CDR3 loop: CASSVYRGHTDTQYF. The CDR3 coding sequence is TGTGCCAGCAGCGTATACAGGGGGCACACAGATACGCAGTATTTT. The chain employs TRBV7-6 and TRBJ2-3; 9 nucleotides agree with TRBD1. CDR3 size: 15 residues. V dropped 5 bases and J dropped 2; count of bases not matched to a gene: 5. The germline CDR1 and CDR2 sequences are SGHVS and FNYEAQ.

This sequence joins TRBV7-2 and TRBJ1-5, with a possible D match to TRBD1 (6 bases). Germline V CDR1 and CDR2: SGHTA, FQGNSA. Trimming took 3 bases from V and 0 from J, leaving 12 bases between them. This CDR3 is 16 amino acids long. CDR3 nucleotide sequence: TGTGCCAGCAGCTTCGTCGGGGGCCATAGCAATCAGCCCCAGCATTTT. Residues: CASSFVGGHSNQPQHF.

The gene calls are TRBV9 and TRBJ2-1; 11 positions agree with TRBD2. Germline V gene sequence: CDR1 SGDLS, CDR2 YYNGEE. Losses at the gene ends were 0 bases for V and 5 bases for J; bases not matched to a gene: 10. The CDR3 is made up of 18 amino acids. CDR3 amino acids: CASSVGVGGLAGHNEQFF. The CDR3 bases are TGTGCCAGCAGCGTAGGGGTTGGAGGACTAGCGGGTCACAATGAGCAGTTCTTC.